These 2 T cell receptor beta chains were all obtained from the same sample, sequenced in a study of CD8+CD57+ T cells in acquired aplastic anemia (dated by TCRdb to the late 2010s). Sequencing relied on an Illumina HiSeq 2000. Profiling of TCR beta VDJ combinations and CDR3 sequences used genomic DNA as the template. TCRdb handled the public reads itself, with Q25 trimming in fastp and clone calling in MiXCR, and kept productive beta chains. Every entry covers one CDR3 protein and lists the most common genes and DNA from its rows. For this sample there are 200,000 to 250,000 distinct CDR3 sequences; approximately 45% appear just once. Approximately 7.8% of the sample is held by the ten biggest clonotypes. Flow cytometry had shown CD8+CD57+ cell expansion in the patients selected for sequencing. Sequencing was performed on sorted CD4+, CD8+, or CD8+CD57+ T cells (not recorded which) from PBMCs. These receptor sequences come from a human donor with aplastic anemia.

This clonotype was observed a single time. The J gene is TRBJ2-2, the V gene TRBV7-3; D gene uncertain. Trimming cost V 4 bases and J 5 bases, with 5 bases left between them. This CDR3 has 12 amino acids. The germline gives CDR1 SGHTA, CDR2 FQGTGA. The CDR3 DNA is TGTGCCAGCAGCTCCATAACCGGGGAGCTGTTTTTT. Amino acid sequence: CASSSITGELFF.

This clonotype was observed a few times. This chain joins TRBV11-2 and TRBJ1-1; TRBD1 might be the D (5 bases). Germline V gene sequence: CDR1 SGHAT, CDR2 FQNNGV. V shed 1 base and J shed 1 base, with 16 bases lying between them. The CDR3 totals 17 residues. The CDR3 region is CASSLGGDGYKNTEAFF. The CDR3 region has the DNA TGTGCCAGCAGCTTAGGTGGGGACGGATATAAGAACACTGAAGCTTTCTTT. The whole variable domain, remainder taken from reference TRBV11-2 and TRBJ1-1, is EAGVAQSPRYKIIEKRQSVAFWCNPISGHATLYWYQQILGQGPKLLIQFQNNGVVDDSQLPKDRFSAERLKGVDSTLKIQPAKLEDSAVYLCASSLGGDGYKNTEAFFGQGTRLTVV.